These 20 T cell receptor beta chains came from one sample sequenced in a study of PD-1 blockade in classical Hodgkin lymphoma. Sample time point: cycle 4 day 1 (C4D1), after six to seven weeks of nivolumab. Every patient had relapsed following autologous stem cell transplantation, and cohorts differed in brentuximab vedotin exposure. TCRdb's copy holds only in-frame clones and misses some; the assay was immunoSEQ multiplex PCR. The sample carries 27,000 or so clones, 55% to 85% recorded once. The sequences come from peripheral blood mononuclear cells (PBMCs), collected before the fourth cycle of nivolumab. These receptors were obtained from a human donor with classical Hodgkin lymphoma.

V gene TRBV9 combines with J gene TRBJ2-7, with D possibly TRBD2 on 6 matching bases. CDR3 length equals 15 residues. The germline V and J ends were trimmed by 0 bases and 5 bases, with 15 bases remaining between them. Germline V gene data show CDR1 as SGDLS and CDR2 as YYNGEE. The CDR3 here is CASSVASGYGDEQYF. The CDR3 coding sequence is TGTGCCAGCAGCGTAGCGAGCGGGTATGGAGACGAGCAGTACTTC.

The chain carries TRBV19 and TRBJ1-6; 12 bases map to TRBD1. CDR3 length: 14 amino acids. The V gene end was trimmed by 7 bases and the J gene end by 10 bases; junction bases not matched to a gene: 5. The germline CDR1 and CDR2 sequences are LNHDA and SQIVND (reference sequence). CDR3 amino acids: CASKSGTGGSPLHF. CDR3 in DNA: TGTGCCAGTAAGTCTGGGACAGGGGGCTCACCCCTCCACTTT.

J is TRBJ2-1 and V is TRBV5-6, with 7 bases aligning to TRBD1. CDR1 is SGHDT, CDR2 YYEEEE, per germline. V was pared by 4 bases and J by 7 bases, with 11 bases of the junction left unmatched. CDR3 size: 15 residues. The CDR3 DNA follows: TGTGCCAGCAGCCAGTACCGTAGGGACAGAAATGAGCAGTTCTTC. Protein: CASSQYRRDRNEQFF.

This rearrangement joins TRBV7-9 to TRBJ1-1; D uncertain. This CDR3 comprises 15 residues. Germline V gives CDR1 SEHNR, CDR2 FQNEAQ (reference sequence). Trimming stripped 3 bases from V and 1 base from J, with 12 bases between. The CDR3 coding sequence is TGTGCCAGCAGCTTCTCATTCATCGGGAACACTGAAGCTTTCTTT. It yields the protein CASSFSFIGNTEAFF.

The rearrangement joins TRBV28 to TRBJ2-7; TRBD1 agrees at 8 bases. Germline V lookup: CDR1 MDHEN, CDR2 SYDVKM. V shed 8 bases, J shed 5 bases, and the junction held 11 bases outside the gene matches. The CDR3 is 14 amino acids. The CDR3 DNA is TGTGCCAGCGGAGCTTCGACAGGGGATGACGAGCAGTACTTC. Protein product: CASGASTGDDEQYF.

The sample holds a few counts of this clone. The rearrangement links TRBV20-1 to TRBJ1-2, with no clear D. Trimming removed 6 bases at V and 5 bases at J, with 10 bases between. CDR1 DFQATT and CDR2 SNEGSKA come from the germline V gene (reference sequence). CDR3 size: 11 residues. The CDR3 DNA is TGCAGTGCGGTAGGCCCGTATGGCTACACCTTC. It codes for CSAVGPYGYTF.

This rearrangement joins TRBV2 to TRBJ2-1; D is uncertain. The ends were cut back, 3 bases at V and 1 base at J, with 10 bases in the middle. The CDR3 is 15 amino acids. Germline V gives CDR1 SNHLY, CDR2 FYNNEI. CDR3 nucleotide sequence: TGTGCCAGCAGTGACTCTGGGGTATCCTACAATGAGCAGTTCTTC. Translation: CASSDSGVSYNEQFF.

This clone was observed a handful of times. This rearrangement joins TRBV7-8 to TRBJ1-2, with D perhaps TRBD1 (5 bases). CDR3 size: 13 residues. V shed 5 bases and J shed 6 bases, with 13 bases lying between them. The V gene's germline CDR1 is SGHVS and CDR2 FQNEAQ. This CDR3 is CASSPGTADGYTF. The DNA for the CDR3 is TGTGCCAGCAGCCCGGGGACGGCCGATGGCTACACCTTC.

The chain has TRBV2 and TRBJ2-5; 7 positions match TRBD2. The germline V gene has CDR1 SNHLY and CDR2 FYNNEI. The CDR3 is made up of 13 amino acids. V was pared by 6 bases and J by 4 bases, with 5 bases of the junction left unmatched. CDR3: CASSLRGRETQYF. CDR3 coding DNA: TGTGCCAGCAGCTTGCGGGGGAGAGAGACCCAGTACTTC. The complete variable domain, with remaining parts taken from reference TRBV2 and TRBJ2-5, reads EPEVTQTPSHQVTQMGQEVILRCVPISNHLYFYWYRQILGQKVEFLVSFYNNEISEKSEIFDDQFSVERPDGSNFTLKIRSTKLEDSAMYFCASSLRGRETQYFGPGTRLLVL.

The rearrangement links TRBV30 to TRBJ1-4; maybe TRBD1 (5 bases). The CDR3 is 14 amino acids. Germline-derived CDR1 and CDR2 are GTSNPN and SVGIG (reference sequence). The V end lost 0 bases, the J end lost 6 bases, and 11 bases lay between the germline ends. The CDR3 bases are TGTGCCTGGAGTGTAGGGCAGGGATATGAAAAACTGTTTTTT. This sequence encodes CAWSVGQGYEKLFF.

This clone was counted between two and nine times. The genes are TRBV30 and TRBJ1-4; a weak D match, TRBD1 (6 bases). Looked up from germline, CDR1 is GTSNPN and CDR2 is SVGIG (reference sequence). The CDR3 covers 14 residues. Trimming pared 0 bases from V and 6 bases from J, leaving 11 bases between. The DNA of the CDR3 is TGTGCCTGGAGTGTACGTCAGGGGTATGAAAAACTGTTTTTT. Translating it yields CAWSVRQGYEKLFF.

This clone was seen only a few times. The V call is TRBV27, the J call TRBJ2-3, with TRBD2 identical over 8 bases. The germline V gene has CDR1 MNHEY and CDR2 SMNVEV (reference sequence). CDR3 size: 24 residues. Trimming removed 2 bases from V and 2 bases from J; junction bases left unmatched: 30. In nucleotides, the CDR3 is TGTGCCAGCAGTTTACAATATCCCTCCCAGGGGAGTCTAAGGACTAGCACTTCCACAGATACGCAGTATTTT. Translating it yields CASSLQYPSQGSLRTSTSTDTQYF.

V and J are TRBV28 and TRBJ2-2; no clear D gene. CDR3 size: 15 residues. V lost 6 bases to trimming and J lost 8 bases, with 19 bases between them. Per the germline V gene, CDR1 is MDHEN and CDR2 is SYDVKM. The CDR3 loop is CASSTTRRSAGELFF. The CDR3, as DNA: TGTGCCAGCAGCACGACCCGACGTTCGGCGGGGGAGCTGTTTTTT.

V usage is TRBV7-2 and J usage is TRBJ1-1; D might be TRBD1 (5 bases). With 5 bases removed from V and 1 base from J, the gap between germline ends came to 17 bases. The CDR3 extends over 16 amino acids. Germline assignment: CDR1 SGHTA and CDR2 FQGNSA. The CDR3 DNA reads as TGTGCCAGCAGCCCCAGGGTCGGGGGAAGGAACACTGAAGCTTTCTTT. Translation: CASSPRVGGRNTEAFF.

This sequence joins TRBV27 and TRBJ2-5, with D hard to call. The length of the CDR3 is 14 residues. Germline V gene data show CDR1 as MNHEY and CDR2 as SMNVEV (reference sequence). The V and J ends lost 2 bases and 4 bases respectively, with 11 bases between them. This CDR3 is CASSLGGVIETQYF. The CDR3 nucleotides are TGTGCCAGCAGTTTAGGTGGGGTAATAGAGACCCAGTACTTC.

The CDR3 loop is CASSRRGTSGGYEQYF. CDR3 DNA sequence: TGCGCCAGCAGCCGACGCGGGACTAGCGGGGGCTACGAGCAGTACTTC. The rearrangement joins TRBV4-1 to TRBJ2-7; 14 bases are a match to TRBD2. The CDR3 sequence is 16 residues long. From germline, CDR1 is MGHRA and CDR2 YSYEKL. Germline trimming cut 4 bases from V and 3 bases from J; bases unmatched to any gene: 5.

Only one count was recorded for this clone. The V gene is TRBV27, the J gene TRBJ2-1; D ambiguous. Trimming removed 2 bases from V and 0 bases from J, with 8 bases in between. Per germline, CDR1 MNHEY and CDR2 SMNVEV (reference sequence). This CDR3 spans 15 amino acids. The CDR3 here is CASSLRASSYNEQFF. The CDR3 DNA reads as TGTGCCAGCAGTTTAAGGGCTAGCTCCTACAATGAGCAGTTCTTC.

This clone appeared a single time. The chain joins TRBV4-2 to TRBJ2-7; 9 bases match TRBD2. With V trimmed by 0 bases and J by 6 bases, 6 bases remained unmatched. The CDR3 is 15 amino acids. In germline, CDR1 is LGHNA, CDR2 YNFKEQ. CDR3 bases: TGTGCCAGCAGCCAAGAAGTAGCGGGAGTAAGCGAGCAGTACTTC. This gives the protein CASSQEVAGVSEQYF.

The V call is TRBV10-2, the J call TRBJ1-3, with 7 bases fitting TRBD1. Germline CDR1 is WSHSY and CDR2 is SAAADI. This CDR3 is 16 amino acids long. V gave up 6 bases and J gave up 0 bases; unmatched junction bases: 8. CDR3 DNA: TGCGCCAGCAGCAGGGGGGCCTCGGCCTCTGGAAACACCATATATTTT. Translating it yields CASSRGASASGNTIYF.

The chain joins TRBV4-1 to TRBJ1-1, with no clear D. Germline lookup yields CDR1 MGHRA and CDR2 YSYEKL. This CDR3 contains 14 residues. The V and J ends lost 0 bases and 4 bases respectively, with 9 bases between them. CDR3 sequence: CASSQEGRATEAFF. Here the CDR3 DNA reads TGCGCCAGCAGCCAAGAGGGCAGAGCCACTGAAGCTTTCTTT.